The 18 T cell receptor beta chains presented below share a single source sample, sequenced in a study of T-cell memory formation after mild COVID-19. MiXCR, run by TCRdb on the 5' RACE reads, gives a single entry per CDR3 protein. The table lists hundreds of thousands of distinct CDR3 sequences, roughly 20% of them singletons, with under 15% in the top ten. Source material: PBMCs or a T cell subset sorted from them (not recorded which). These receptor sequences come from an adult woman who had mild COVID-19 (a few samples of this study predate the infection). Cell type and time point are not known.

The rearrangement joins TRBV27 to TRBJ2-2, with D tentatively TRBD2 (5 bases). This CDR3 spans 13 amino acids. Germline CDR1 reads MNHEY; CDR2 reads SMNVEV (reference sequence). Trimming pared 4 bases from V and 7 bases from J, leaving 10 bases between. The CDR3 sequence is CASSYTGNGELFF. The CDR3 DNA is TGTGCCAGCAGTTATACCGGGAACGGGGAGCTGTTTTTT.

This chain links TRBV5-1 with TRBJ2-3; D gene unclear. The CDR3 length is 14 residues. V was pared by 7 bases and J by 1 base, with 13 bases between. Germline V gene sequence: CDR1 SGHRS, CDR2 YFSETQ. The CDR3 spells CASRVLGGTDTQYF. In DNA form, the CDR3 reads TGCGCCAGCCGGGTCCTAGGAGGCACAGATACGCAGTATTTT. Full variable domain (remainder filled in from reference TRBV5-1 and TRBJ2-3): KAGVTQTPRYLIKTRGQQVTLSCSPISGHRSVSWYQQTPGQGLQFLFEYFSETQRNKGNFPGRFSGRQFSNSRSEMNVSTLELGDSALYLCASRVLGGTDTQYFGPGTRLTVL.

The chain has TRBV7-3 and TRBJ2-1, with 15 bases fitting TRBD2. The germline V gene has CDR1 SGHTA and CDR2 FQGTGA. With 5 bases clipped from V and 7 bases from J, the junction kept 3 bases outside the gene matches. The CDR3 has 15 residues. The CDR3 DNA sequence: TGTGCCAGCAGCCGGACTAGCGGGGGGGCGAATGAGCAGTTCTTC. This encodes CASSRTSGGANEQFF.

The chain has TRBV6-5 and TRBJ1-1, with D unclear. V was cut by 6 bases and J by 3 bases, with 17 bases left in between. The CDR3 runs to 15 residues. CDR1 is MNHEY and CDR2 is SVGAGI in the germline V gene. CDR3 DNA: TGTGCCAGCAGGCCTGGACGGCGTGTTTACACTGAAGCTTTCTTT. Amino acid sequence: CASRPGRRVYTEAFF.

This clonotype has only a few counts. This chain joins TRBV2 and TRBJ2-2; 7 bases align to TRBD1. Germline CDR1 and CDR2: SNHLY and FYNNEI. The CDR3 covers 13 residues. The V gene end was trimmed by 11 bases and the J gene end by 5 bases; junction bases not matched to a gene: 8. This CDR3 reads CAGQATWTGELFF. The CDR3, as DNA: TGTGCCGGACAGGCGACCTGGACCGGGGAGCTGTTTTTT.

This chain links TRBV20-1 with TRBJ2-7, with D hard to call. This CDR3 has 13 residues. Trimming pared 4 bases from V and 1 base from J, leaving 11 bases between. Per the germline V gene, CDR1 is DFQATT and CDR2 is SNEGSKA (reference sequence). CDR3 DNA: TGCAGTGCTATCCCCTCCCGATCCTACGAGCAGTACTTC. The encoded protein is CSAIPSRSYEQYF.

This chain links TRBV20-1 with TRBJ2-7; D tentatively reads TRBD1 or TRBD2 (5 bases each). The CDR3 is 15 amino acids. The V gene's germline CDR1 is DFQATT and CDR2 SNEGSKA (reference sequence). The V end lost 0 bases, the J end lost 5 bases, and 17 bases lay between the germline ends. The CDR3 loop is CSARDWSSFRDEQYF. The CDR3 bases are TGCAGTGCTAGAGATTGGTCTAGCTTCAGGGACGAGCAGTACTTC.

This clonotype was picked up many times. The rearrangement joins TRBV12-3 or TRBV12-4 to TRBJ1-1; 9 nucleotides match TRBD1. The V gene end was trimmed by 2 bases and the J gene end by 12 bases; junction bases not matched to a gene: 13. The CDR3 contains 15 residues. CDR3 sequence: CASSLTGGYQGVSFF. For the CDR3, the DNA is TGTGCCAGCAGTTTAACAGGGGGCTACCAAGGAGTATCTTTCTTT.

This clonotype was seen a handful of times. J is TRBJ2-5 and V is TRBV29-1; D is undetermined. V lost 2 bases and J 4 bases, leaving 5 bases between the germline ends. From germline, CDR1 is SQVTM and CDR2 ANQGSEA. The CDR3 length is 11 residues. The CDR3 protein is CSVETLETQYF. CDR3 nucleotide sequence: TGCAGCGTTGAAACTCTAGAGACCCAGTACTTC. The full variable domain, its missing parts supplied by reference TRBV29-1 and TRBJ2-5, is SAVISQKPSRDICQRGTSLTIQCQVDSQVTMMFWYRQQPGQSLTLIATANQGSEATYESGFVIDKFPISRPNLTFSTLTVSNMSPEDSSIYLCSVETLETQYFGPGTRLLVL.

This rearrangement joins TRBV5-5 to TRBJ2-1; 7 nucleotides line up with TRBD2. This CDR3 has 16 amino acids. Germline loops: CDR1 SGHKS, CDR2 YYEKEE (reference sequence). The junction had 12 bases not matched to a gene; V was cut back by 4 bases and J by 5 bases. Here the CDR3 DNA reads TGTGCCAGCAGCGGCACCCTAGCGGCCAGGAACAATGAGCAGTTCTTC. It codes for CASSGTLAARNNEQFF.

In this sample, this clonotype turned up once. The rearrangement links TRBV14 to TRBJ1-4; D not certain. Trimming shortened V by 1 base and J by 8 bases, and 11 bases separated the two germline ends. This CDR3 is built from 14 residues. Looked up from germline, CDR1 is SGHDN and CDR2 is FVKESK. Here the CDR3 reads CASSQVGPREKLFF. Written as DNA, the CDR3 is TGTGCCAGCAGCCAAGTTGGGCCTCGGGAAAAACTGTTTTTT.

In nucleotides, the CDR3 is TGTGCCTGGGGACGGGAGACCCAGTACTTC. Translating it yields CAWGRETQYF. The gene calls are TRBV30 and TRBJ2-5; no definite D call. Deletions cut 5 bases from V and 5 bases from J, with 6 bases between. The germline CDR1 and CDR2 sequences are GTSNPN and SVGIG (reference sequence). The CDR3 consists of 10 residues.

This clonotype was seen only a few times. For the CDR3, the DNA is TGTGCCTGGAGTGTGGGGCAGAGCAACACAGATACGCAGTATTTT. It codes for CAWSVGQSNTDTQYF. V gene TRBV30 combines with J gene TRBJ2-3; D possibly corresponds to TRBD1 (5 bases). CDR1 is GTSNPN and CDR2 is SVGIG in the germline V gene (reference sequence). CDR3 length equals 15 residues. Trimming pared 0 bases from V and 2 bases from J, leaving 12 bases between. Full variable domain (remainder filled in from reference TRBV30 and TRBJ2-3): SQTIHQWPATLVQPVGSPLSLECTVEGTSNPNLYWYRQAAGRGLQLLFYSVGIGQISSEVPQNLSASRPQDRQFILSSKKLLLSDSGFYLCAWSVGQSNTDTQYFGPGTRLTVL.

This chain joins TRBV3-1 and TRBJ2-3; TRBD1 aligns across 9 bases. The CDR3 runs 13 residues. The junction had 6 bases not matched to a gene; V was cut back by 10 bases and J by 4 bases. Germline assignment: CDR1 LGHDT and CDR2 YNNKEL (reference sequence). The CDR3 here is CATRTGGADTQYF. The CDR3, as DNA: TGTGCCACACGTACAGGGGGCGCAGATACGCAGTATTTT.

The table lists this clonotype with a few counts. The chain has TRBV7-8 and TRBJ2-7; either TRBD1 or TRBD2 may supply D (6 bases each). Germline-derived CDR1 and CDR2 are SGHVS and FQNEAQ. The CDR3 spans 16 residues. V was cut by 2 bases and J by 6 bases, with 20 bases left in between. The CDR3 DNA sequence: TGTGCCAGCAGCTTATCGACGGGCAGGGGAGCGGGCGAGCAGTACTTC. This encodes CASSLSTGRGAGEQYF.

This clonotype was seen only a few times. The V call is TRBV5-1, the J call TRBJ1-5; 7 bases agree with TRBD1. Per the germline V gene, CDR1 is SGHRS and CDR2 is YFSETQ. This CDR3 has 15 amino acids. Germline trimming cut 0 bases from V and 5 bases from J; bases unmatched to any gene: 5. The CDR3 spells CASSLGQGFHQPQHF. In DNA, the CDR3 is TGCGCCAGCAGCTTGGGACAGGGCTTTCATCAGCCCCAGCATTTT.

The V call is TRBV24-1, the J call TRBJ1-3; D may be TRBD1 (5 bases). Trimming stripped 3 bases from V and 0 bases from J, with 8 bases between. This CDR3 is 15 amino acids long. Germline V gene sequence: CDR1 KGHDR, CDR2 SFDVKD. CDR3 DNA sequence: TGTGCCACCAGTGATGGGGGGGTCTCTGGAAACACCATATATTTT. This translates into CATSDGGVSGNTIYF.

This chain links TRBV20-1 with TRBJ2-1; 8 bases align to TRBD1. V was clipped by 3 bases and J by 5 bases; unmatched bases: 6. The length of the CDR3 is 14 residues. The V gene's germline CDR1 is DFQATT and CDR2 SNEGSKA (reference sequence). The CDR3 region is CSARPGTGNNEQFF. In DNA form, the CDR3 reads TGCAGTGCTAGGCCCGGGACAGGTAACAATGAGCAGTTCTTC.